These 32 T cell receptor beta chains originate from one sample sequenced in a study of lung T cells in sarcoidosis with Löfgren's syndrome. Each CDR3 protein is one row after TCRdb ran MiXCR on the reads. The table shows some 19,000 distinct CDR3 sequences, with approximately 22% occurring only once. Sequenced sample: CD4+ T cells from bronchoalveolar lavage. Receptors originate from a human donor with sarcoidosis (Löfgren's syndrome or another form), or a control subject (not recorded which).

Worth noting for this clonotype: This may be a read error: a much more frequent sequence differs by one nucleotide. The CDR3, as DNA: TGTGCCAGCAGTGTTGGGCAGGGGTTTATTAATGGGCAGTTCTTC. Protein product: CASSVGQGFINGQFF. The chain carries TRBV6-4 and TRBJ2-1; D might be TRBD1 (6 bases). The CDR3 sequence is 15 residues long. Germline CDR1 and CDR2: MRHNA and SNTAGT.

By share of the sample, this clonotype is medium-sized. The chain recombines TRBV27 with TRBJ1-3, with TRBD1 matching 10 bases. The length of the CDR3 is 16 residues. The germline V gene has CDR1 MNHEY and CDR2 SMNVEV (reference sequence). After removal of 3 bases from V and 1 base from J, the junction contained 3 bases not matched to a gene. CDR3 sequence: CASSFVGQGSGNTIYF. Written as DNA, the CDR3 is TGTGCCAGCAGTTTCGTGGGACAGGGGTCTGGAAACACCATATATTTT.

This clonotype was found many times. V gene TRBV18 combines with J gene TRBJ2-1, with 10 bases identical to TRBD2. Trimming at V came to 5 bases and at J to 8 bases, leaving 6 bases not matched to a gene. The CDR3 spans 14 residues. Germline values: CDR1 KGHSH, CDR2 LQKENI. CDR3 region: CASSGLAGVDEQFF. In DNA form, the CDR3 reads TGTGCCAGCTCAGGCCTAGCGGGAGTAGATGAGCAGTTCTTC.

This clonotype was picked up many times. The V and J genes are TRBV5-1 and TRBJ1-1; maybe TRBD1 (5 bases). V lost 3 bases, J lost 1 base, and 19 bases lay in between. CDR1 and CDR2 from the germline V gene are SGHRS and YFSETQ. This CDR3 is built from 17 residues. CDR3 loop: CASSYDGTPTSNTEAFF. The DNA for the CDR3 is TGCGCCAGCAGCTACGATGGGACCCCCACTTCGAACACTGAAGCTTTCTTT.

This clonotype was counted a single time. The rearrangement joins TRBV3-1 to TRBJ2-5, with TRBD2 matching 11 bases. The CDR3 extends over 16 amino acids. Germline V gives CDR1 LGHDT, CDR2 YNNKEL (reference sequence). Trimming cost V 1 base and J 4 bases; bases outside gene matches: 5. The CDR3 sequence is CASSQGLGLAVETQYF. DNA of the CDR3: TGTGCCAGCAGCCAAGGCCTGGGACTAGCGGTAGAGACCCAGTACTTC.

The genes are TRBV5-4 and TRBJ2-1, with 9 nucleotides matching TRBD2. The CDR3 has 16 residues. V lost 2 bases, J lost 6 bases, and 9 bases stayed unmatched. The germline V gene has CDR1 SGHNT and CDR2 YYREEE (reference sequence). In DNA form, the CDR3 reads TGTGCCAGCAGCTTCCCCGCACTAGCGGGTACCAATGAGCAGTTCTTC. It yields the protein CASSFPALAGTNEQFF. Based on the CDR3 plus reference TRBV5-4 and TRBJ2-1, the full variable domain is ETGVTQSPTHLIKTRGQQVTLRCSSQSGHNTVSWYQQALGQGPQFIFQYYREEENGRGNFPPRFSGLQFPNYSSELNVNALELDDSALYLCASSFPALAGTNEQFFGPGTRLTVL.

This clonotype appeared a single time. With a much larger clone just one base away, this may be a read error. The V call is TRBV12-3 or TRBV12-4, the J call TRBJ1-5, with D unresolved. Deletions cut 4 bases from V and 4 bases from J, with 23 bases between. The CDR3 has 18 amino acids. The CDR3: CASSSPRLGGVGNQPQHF. The CDR3 DNA follows: TGTGCCAGCAGTTCCCCCCGATTGGGCGGTGTGGGGAATCAGCCCCAGCATTTT.

This clonotype was seen at least ten times. The chain couples TRBV10-3 to TRBJ1-1; TRBD1 aligns across 7 bases. Losses at the gene ends were 6 bases for V and 1 base for J; bases not matched to a gene: 5. Germline CDR1 is ENHRY and CDR2 is SYGVKD. This CDR3 has 14 amino acids. The DNA of the CDR3 is TGTGCCATCAGCGTCGGACAGGAGAACACTGAAGCTTTCTTT. This sequence encodes CAISVGQENTEAFF.

Within the sample, this clonotype is medium-sized. The chain employs TRBV27 and TRBJ1-2, with D possibly matching TRBD1 (6 bases). Germline V gene sequence: CDR1 MNHEY, CDR2 SMNVEV (reference sequence). The CDR3 is made up of 15 amino acids. Trimming took off 6 bases at V and 0 bases at J, with 14 bases between the two ends. CDR3 coding DNA: TGTGCCAGCAGCGACAGGTCTACTTCTAACTATGGCTACACCTTC. It specifies CASSDRSTSNYGYTF.

This clonotype was observed many times. The V gene is TRBV7-8, the J gene TRBJ2-7; perhaps TRBD2 as D (5 bases). The germline V gene encodes CDR1 SGHVS and CDR2 FQNEAQ. Trimming removed 4 bases at V and 2 bases at J, with 18 bases between. The length of the CDR3 is 16 residues. CDR3 residues: CASSYGRDDPTYEQYF. The CDR3 DNA is TGTGCCAGCAGCTACGGCCGGGATGACCCTACCTACGAGCAGTACTTC.

In its sample, this clonotype was seen a few times. V gene TRBV29-1 combines with J gene TRBJ2-5; D is tentatively TRBD1 or TRBD2 (5 bases each). Germline-derived CDR1 and CDR2 are SQVTM and ANQGSEA. V lost 5 bases and J 5 bases, leaving 12 bases between the germline ends. CDR3 size: 12 residues. The CDR3 loop is CSVYDGGETQYF. The CDR3 nucleotides read TGCAGCGTTTACGATGGGGGTGAGACCCAGTACTTC.

This clonotype was recorded many times. The V gene is TRBV4-3, the J gene TRBJ2-5; no reliable D call. The ends were cut back, 0 bases at V and 5 bases at J, with 10 bases in the middle. This CDR3 has 14 amino acids. Germline values: CDR1 LGHNA, CDR2 YSLEER. CDR3 residues: CASSQDVSRETQYF. CDR3 sequence (DNA): TGCGCCAGCAGCCAAGATGTGTCGAGGGAGACCCAGTACTTC.

This clonotype was recorded many times. The chain joins TRBV20-1 to TRBJ1-5; D not resolved. Germline V gene sequence: CDR1 DFQATT, CDR2 SNEGSKA (reference sequence). The V end lost 4 bases, the J end lost 4 bases, and 11 bases lay between the germline ends. The CDR3 sequence is 13 residues long. CDR3 residues: CSANDDPNQPQHF. For the CDR3, the DNA is TGCAGTGCTAATGATGATCCGAATCAGCCCCAGCATTTT.

At least ten counts were recorded for this clonotype. This sequence joins TRBV29-1 and TRBJ1-6; 7 bases align to TRBD1. V trimming: 6 bases; J trimming: 10 bases; junction bases outside the gene matches: 12. The CDR3 contains 14 residues. Germline CDR1 reads SQVTM; CDR2 reads ANQGSEA. This chain's CDR3 is CSVTTGTVGSPLHF. CDR3 nucleotide sequence: TGCAGCGTAACCACCGGGACAGTGGGCTCACCCCTCCACTTT.

This clonotype was seen more than once but under ten times. The V gene is TRBV5-4, the J gene TRBJ1-5; D gene unclear. V lost 0 bases and J 5 bases, leaving 9 bases between the germline ends. Germline lookup yields CDR1 SGHNT and CDR2 YYREEE (reference sequence). The length of the CDR3 is 14 residues. The CDR3 region has the DNA TGTGCCAGCAGCTTGGCCGGGATGGATCAGCCCCAGCATTTT. Its protein product is CASSLAGMDQPQHF.

This clonotype appeared once. A read error is possible here, since a much larger clone lies one base away. The chain combines TRBV20-1 with TRBJ2-7; possible D gene TRBD2, 5 bases. Germline CDR1 is DFQATT and CDR2 is SNEGSKA (reference sequence). This CDR3 contains 15 residues. The CDR3 reads CSTRDGRGLSYEQYF. The CDR3 DNA sequence: TGCAGTACTAGAGATGGAAGAGGTCTGTCCTACGAGCAGTACTTC.

Comment on this clonotype: This may stem from a read error, because a much larger clone lies one nucleotide away. V and J are TRBV18 and TRBJ2-3; 9 bases agree with TRBD1. The CDR3 spans 15 residues. Germline V gene lookup returns CDR1 KGHSH and CDR2 LQKENI. The CDR3 sequence is CASSPLGQGTVTQYF. CDR3 nucleotide sequence: TGTGCCAGCTCACCTCTCGGACAGGGGACAGTTACGCAGTATTTT. The variable domain in full, with the rest retrieved from reference TRBV18 and TRBJ2-3, is NAGVMQNPRHLVRRRGQEARLRCSPMKGHSHVYWYRQLPEEGLKFMVYLQKENIIDESGMPKERFSAEFPKEGPSILRIQQVVRGDSAAYFCASSPLGQGTVTQYFGPGTRLTVL.

On this clonotype itself: This sequence may be a read error, since a much larger clone differs from it by one base. The gene calls are TRBV7-9 and TRBJ1-2, with unresolved D. There are 13 residues in the CDR3. The germline gives CDR1 SEHNR, CDR2 FQNEAQ (reference sequence). V gave up 7 bases and J gave up 2 bases, with 11 bases separating them. CDR3 sequence: CASTYERNYGYTF. DNA for the CDR3: TGTGCCAGCACCTATGAAAGAAACTATGGCTACACCTTC.

This clonotype was seen repeatedly, ten times or more. The genes are TRBV4-2 and TRBJ2-5; TRBD2 matches 12 bases. Germline V lookup: CDR1 LGHNA, CDR2 YNFKEQ. V trimming: 0 bases; J trimming: 4 bases; junction bases outside the gene matches: 3. The CDR3 runs to 16 residues. In DNA form, the CDR3 reads TGTGCCAGCAGCCAAGATCCGGGACTAGCGGGAGAGACCCAGTACTTC. Protein: CASSQDPGLAGETQYF.

Notes on this clonotype: A much larger clone lies a single base off, so this may be a read error. The chain uses TRBV20-1 and TRBJ1-1; tentatively, D is TRBD1 (5 bases). Germline CDR1 is DFQATT and CDR2 is SNEGSKA (reference sequence). The CDR3 runs to 14 residues. The CDR3 nucleotides read TGCAGTGCTAGAGGCGGGGGATTGAACACTGTAGCTTTCTTT. Its translation is CSARGGGLNTVAFF.

Notes on this clonotype: With a much larger clone just one base away, this may be a read error. The gene calls are TRBV20-1 and TRBJ1-6; D call uncertain. Trimming cost V 7 bases and J 9 bases, with 22 bases left between them. The V gene's germline CDR1 is DFQATT and CDR2 SNEGSKA (reference sequence). This CDR3 has 15 amino acids. CDR3 DNA sequence: TGCAGTGTTTCCAGACACATGAGCGAAGGTTCACCCCTCCACTTT. This encodes CSVSRHMSEGSPLHF.

A remark on this clonotype: Given a much more abundant clone one base away, this may be a read error. The chain is built from TRBV28 and TRBJ2-3; a weak D match, TRBD1 (6 bases). Trimming took 4 bases from V and 0 from J, leaving 17 bases between them. There are 17 residues in the CDR3. The germline gives CDR1 MDHEN, CDR2 SYDVKM. CDR3 bases: TGTGCCAGCAGTTCTGTATGGGACAAAACTAGCACAGATACGCAGTATTTT. Translated: CASSSVWDKTSTDTQYF.

This clonotype was seen repeatedly, ten times or more. V is TRBV11-3 and J is TRBJ2-7; unclear D gene. The CDR3 has 14 residues. V lost 1 base and J lost 2, with 9 bases in between. Per germline, CDR1 SGHNT and CDR2 YENEEA. The CDR3 bases are TGTGCCAGCAGCTTAGGTCCGGGCCCCTACGAGCAGTACTTC. Its protein product is CASSLGPGPYEQYF.

This clonotype was counted at least ten times. This chain links TRBV4-1 with TRBJ2-1, with D unresolved. V lost 0 bases to trimming and J lost 1 base, with 7 bases between them. CDR1 is MGHRA, CDR2 YSYEKL, per germline. The CDR3 runs 15 residues. Here the CDR3 DNA reads TGCGCCAGCAGCCAAGAAAGGGTTTCCTACAATGAGCAGTTCTTC. Its protein is CASSQERVSYNEQFF.

As DNA, the CDR3 is TGTGCCAGCAGCCTAAGGGAGGGCTCCTACGAGCAGTACTTC. Translated, it gives CASSLREGSYEQYF. The J gene is TRBJ2-7, the V gene TRBV3-1; TRBD2 aligns across 7 bases. The V gene end was trimmed by 4 bases and the J gene end by 0 bases; junction bases not matched to a gene: 3. The CDR3 is 14 residues long. Germline V lookup: CDR1 LGHDT, CDR2 YNNKEL (reference sequence).

For this clonotype: Its ends do not fully match the called genes, so a read error is possible. This rearrangement joins TRBV5-6 to TRBJ2-3; tentatively, D is TRBD2 (5 bases). CDR1 and CDR2 (germline): SGHDT, YYEEEE. The CDR3 totals 13 residues. CDR3 residues: CASSFRGTDMQYF. CDR3 DNA: TGTGCCAGCAGCTTCCGGGGTACAGATATGCAGTATTTT.

This clonotype has a handful of counts. The chain links TRBV29-1 to TRBJ1-1; no definite D call. The CDR3 contains 13 residues. V was pared by 5 bases and J by 1 base, with 11 bases between. CDR1 is SQVTM and CDR2 is ANQGSEA in the germline V gene. CDR3 sequence: CSVWQERNTEAFF. The CDR3 bases are TGCAGCGTTTGGCAGGAAAGGAACACTGAAGCTTTCTTT.

J is TRBJ1-5 and V is TRBV29-1; possibly TRBD1 for D (6 bases). The CDR3 consists of 13 residues. Germline V CDR1 and CDR2: SQVTM, ANQGSEA. V was trimmed by 7 bases and J by 5 bases, leaving 15 bases between them. As DNA, the CDR3 is TGCAGCGCTATAACAGGGAGGGATCAGCCCCAGCATTTT. Translated: CSAITGRDQPQHF.

This clonotype was counted ten times or more. This chain uses TRBV24-1 with TRBJ2-1; the D gene is possibly TRBD1 (6 bases). Germline CDR1 reads KGHDR; CDR2 reads SFDVKD. This CDR3 contains 14 residues. The ends were cut back, 3 bases at V and 4 bases at J, with 9 bases in the middle. CDR3 nucleotide sequence: TGTGCCACCAGTGATCATACAGGGTACAATGAGCAGTTCTTC. This encodes CATSDHTGYNEQFF.

At least ten counts were recorded for this clonotype. V gene TRBV7-2 combines with J gene TRBJ1-2; TRBD1 matches 7 bases. Germline V gene sequence: CDR1 SGHTA, CDR2 FQGNSA. The CDR3 runs 16 residues. Unmatched junction bases numbered 13, after V lost 2 bases and J lost 7 bases. CDR3 sequence (DNA): TGTGCCAGCAGCTTAACTGGTGGCAGGGGGACTGCTGGCTACACCTTC. This sequence encodes CASSLTGGRGTAGYTF.

This clonotype occurred many times. The gene calls are TRBV28 and TRBJ1-2, with D hard to call. Trimming pared 4 bases from V and 0 bases from J, leaving 9 bases between. This CDR3 contains 14 residues. Germline loops: CDR1 MDHEN, CDR2 SYDVKM. Here the CDR3 reads CASSYTSPNYGYTF. CDR3 bases: TGTGCCAGCAGTTACACCTCCCCTAACTATGGCTACACCTTC.

This clonotype has a count of ten or more. One end of the junction fails to match germline, which may point to a read error. J is TRBJ1-2 and V is TRBV2; TRBD1 might be the D (6 bases). The CDR3 contains 15 residues. CDR1 is SNHLY and CDR2 is FYNNEI in the germline V gene. The CDR3 region has the DNA TGTGCCAGCAGGGAAGGACAGAACTCTAACTATGGCTACACCTTC. Amino acids: CASREGQNSNYGYTF.